The entry that follows covers one TCR beta chain sequence. Its antigen is still unknown. The data belong to a study of cytomegalovirus exposure and HLA in healthy donors. The V gene's germline CDR1 is SQVTM and CDR2 ANQGSEA. Trimming took 6 bases from V and 3 from J; bases not matched to a gene: 8. CDR3 length: 13 amino acids. Study-wide points: Common viral pathogens seemed, in a later analysis, to connect with several of the most significant clusters. TCR beta chains numbering some 150 were designated cytomegalovirus-associated.

The PCR used 60 Vbeta and 13 Jbeta primers. Measured with immunoSEQ multiplex PCR; TCRdb has only the in-frame clones, and not every one. The repertoire includes 140,000 to 150,000 clones, roughly 80% of them detected once, and 2.5% to 3.5% sits in the top ten. The TCR originated in a woman aged 25 to 39 in good health and CMV-seronegative. Material for sequencing was PBMCs. The chain joins TRBV29-1 to TRBJ2-7, with 7 bases fitting TRBD1. CDR3 in DNA: TGCAGCGTCGTCGACAGGGTAGACTACGAGCAGTACTTC. It encodes CSVVDRVDYEQYF.